The 14 T cell receptor beta chains below all came from one sample that was sequenced in a study of blood T cell repertoires in COVID-19. The data were produced by immunoSEQ multiplex PCR, yet TCRdb's version contains in-frame clones alone and is incomplete. The table shows 350,000 to 450,000 clones, with more than 85% occurring only once. Sequencing input: peripheral blood. These receptors originate from a human donor in a cohort sampled during active COVID-19.

This rearrangement joins TRBV19 to TRBJ2-5, with TRBD2 matching over 12 bases. Germline V gene data show CDR1 as LNHDA and CDR2 as SQIVND (reference sequence). The V and J ends lost 5 bases and 1 base, in that order; junction bases with no gene match: 14. The CDR3 has 19 residues. The CDR3 nucleotides are TGTGCCAGTAGTCAACGCCCATCTAGCGGGGGGGCTGTCCAAGAGACCCAGTACTTC. Residues: CASSQRPSSGGAVQETQYF.

The rearrangement joins TRBV20-1 to TRBJ2-3; weak D call: TRBD2 (5 bases). Germline V gives CDR1 DFQATT, CDR2 SNEGSKA (reference sequence). The CDR3 extends over 13 amino acids. With 3 bases removed from V and 7 bases from J, the gap between germline ends came to 14 bases. The CDR3: CSASFHGSNTQYF. In DNA form, the CDR3 reads TGCAGTGCTAGTTTCCATGGGAGTAATACGCAGTATTTT.

This clone was detected a few times. V is TRBV3-1 (or the pseudogene TRBV3-2) and J is TRBJ2-7, with 8 bases identical to TRBD2. V was clipped by 3 bases and J by 2 bases; unmatched bases: 6. The CDR3 is 15 residues long. Germline assignment: CDR1 LGHDT and CDR2 YNNKEL (reference sequence). The CDR3 loop reads CASSQSSGATYEQYF. CDR3 sequence (DNA): TGTGCCAGCAGCCAGAGTAGCGGGGCCACCTACGAGCAGTACTTC.

This clone has just a few counts. This rearrangement joins TRBV11-2 to TRBJ2-2; possibly TRBD2 for D (7 bases). The CDR3 totals 19 residues. CDR1 SGHAT and CDR2 FQNNGV come from the germline V gene. V dropped 4 bases and J dropped 6 bases, with 27 bases sitting between them. The CDR3: CASSSQRGGAVAVAGELFF. In DNA form, the CDR3 reads TGTGCCAGCAGCTCCCAAAGGGGGGGCGCTGTGGCAGTGGCCGGGGAGCTGTTTTTT.

The rearrangement joins TRBV5-1 to TRBJ2-2, with TRBD2 as a possible D gene (5 bases). This CDR3 region has 15 residues. Germline loops: CDR1 SGHRS, CDR2 YFSETQ. The V end lost 4 bases, the J end lost 5 bases, and 15 bases lay between the germline ends. CDR3: CASSPAGGMTGELFF. For the CDR3, the DNA is TGCGCCAGCAGCCCCGCAGGAGGAATGACCGGGGAGCTGTTTTTT. Filled out from reference TRBV5-1 and TRBJ2-2, the complete variable domain reads KAGVTQTPRYLIKTRGQQVTLSCSPISGHRSVSWYQQTPGQGLQFLFEYFSETQRNKGNFPGRFSGRQFSNSRSEMNVSTLELGDSALYLCASSPAGGMTGELFFGEGSRLTVL.

This clone was counted between two and nine times. Here the CDR3 DNA reads TGTGCCAGCAGCTTGTACGGAGGGCTTCACACCGGGGAGCTGTTTTTT. Amino acid sequence: CASSLYGGLHTGELFF. This rearrangement joins TRBV11-3 to TRBJ2-2; tentatively, D is TRBD2 (6 bases). Trimming removed 3 bases at V and 3 bases at J, with 14 bases between. Germline V gene lookup returns CDR1 SGHNT and CDR2 YENEEA. The CDR3 contains 16 residues.

V is TRBV30 and J is TRBJ1-5; a possible D gene is TRBD1 (5 bases). This CDR3 is built from 18 residues. Trimming cost V 0 bases and J 0 bases, with 18 bases left between them. Germline lookup yields CDR1 GTSNPN and CDR2 SVGIG (reference sequence). In nucleotides, the CDR3 is TGTGCCTGGAGTGTACGGCCAGGGAAAACTCATAGCAATCAGCCCCAGCATTTT. It specifies CAWSVRPGKTHSNQPQHF.

This clone appeared a few times. CDR3 in DNA: TGTGCCTGGAGTAGGGGAGGGACAGGGGGCAACATTCAGTACTTC. Amino acids: CAWSRGGTGGNIQYF. V usage is TRBV30 and J usage is TRBJ2-4; 12 bases line up with TRBD1. The CDR3 extends over 15 amino acids. CDR1 and CDR2 from the germline V gene are GTSNPN and SVGIG (reference sequence). The ends lost 2 bases at V and 7 bases at J; junction bases unmatched: 6.

The chain uses TRBV9 and TRBJ2-1, with 10 bases aligning to TRBD2. V gave up 0 bases and J gave up 5 bases; unmatched junction bases: 17. CDR3 length equals 20 residues. Looked up from germline, CDR1 is SGDLS and CDR2 is YYNGEE. The CDR3, as DNA: TGTGCCAGCAGCGTAGGGGCTAGCGGGAGAAATCTGGCCTCGAACAATGAGCAGTTCTTC. Amino acids: CASSVGASGRNLASNNEQFF.

V gene TRBV7-2 combines with J gene TRBJ2-5; 9 bases line up with TRBD2. Trimming removed 5 bases from V and 5 bases from J; junction bases left unmatched: 6. There are 14 residues in the CDR3. Germline V gives CDR1 SGHTA, CDR2 FQGNSA. The DNA of the CDR3 is TGTGCCAGCAGCATTAGCGGGAGATGGGAGACCCAGTACTTC. It specifies CASSISGRWETQYF. Full variable domain (remainder filled in from reference TRBV7-2 and TRBJ2-5): GAGVSQSPSNKVTEKGKDVELRCDPISGHTALYWYRQSLGQGLEFLIYFQGNSAPDKSGLPSDRFSAERTGGSVSTLTIQRTQQEDSAVYLCASSISGRWETQYFGPGTRLLVL.

The V call is TRBV14, the J call TRBJ2-5; D is unclear. The CDR3 has 15 amino acids. V was shortened by 2 bases and J by 2 bases, with 12 bases between the two germline ends. Germline V gene sequence: CDR1 SGHDN, CDR2 FVKESK. This chain's CDR3 is CASSQFNGPQETQYF. The CDR3 DNA sequence: TGTGCCAGCAGCCAATTTAACGGTCCTCAAGAGACCCAGTACTTC.

This rearrangement joins TRBV28 to TRBJ2-7; 12 bases agree with TRBD1. V lost 8 bases, J lost 9 bases, and 17 bases stayed unmatched. CDR1 is MDHEN and CDR2 is SYDVKM in the germline V gene. The CDR3 extends over 16 amino acids. CDR3 region: CASSSYLGQGAPGQYF. The CDR3 bases are TGTGCCAGCTCCTCGTATTTGGGACAGGGGGCCCCCGGGCAGTACTTC. Complete variable domain (other parts from reference TRBV28 and TRBJ2-7): DVKVTQSSRYLVKRTGEKVFLECVQDMDHENMFWYRQDPGLGLRLIYFSYDVKMKEKGDIPEGYSVSREKKERFSLILESASTNQTSMYLCASSSYLGQGAPGQYFGPGTRLTVT.

The chain uses TRBV2 and TRBJ2-2; D ambiguous. This CDR3 contains 17 residues. Germline CDR1 is SNHLY and CDR2 is FYNNEI. Trimming removed 4 bases at V and 0 bases at J, with 15 bases between. This CDR3 is CASSVSRAPANTGELFF. CDR3 DNA sequence: TGTGCCAGCAGTGTCTCCCGAGCCCCGGCGAACACCGGGGAGCTGTTTTTT.

This clone showed up just a few times. The rearrangement uses TRBV2 and TRBJ2-7; D is uncertain. The CDR3 is 10 residues long. V was shortened by 5 bases and J by 4 bases, with 3 bases between the two germline ends. Per the germline V gene, CDR1 is SNHLY and CDR2 is FYNNEI. For the CDR3, the DNA is TGTGCCAGCAGTTCTTACGAGCAGTACTTC. Translation gives CASSSYEQYF.